This TCR beta chain was sequenced for a study of blood T cell repertoires in COVID-19. Study-level background: Spain, Italy and the United States supplied samples that represented acute and convalescent COVID-19. PBMCs, B-cell-depleted T cells, or T cells provided the cDNA or gDNA that made up the material.

The V gene's germline CDR1 is SGHVS and CDR2 FNYEAQ. The germline V and J ends were trimmed by 0 bases and 4 bases, with 7 bases remaining between them. The length of the CDR3 is 15 residues. Enrolled through a virtual design, the participants were between roughly 18 and 90 years of age and came from 24 US areas. Participant-given clinical history determined each cohort assignment. The data were produced by immunoSEQ multiplex PCR, yet TCRdb's version contains in-frame clones alone and is incomplete. This sample yields about 48,000 clones, of which around 86% are seen a single time; roughly 3% belongs to the top ten.

The sample was PBMCs or T cells enriched from blood (not recorded which). The sequence was obtained from a woman in her 50s who had recovered from COVID-19. The chain carries TRBV7-6 and TRBJ1-6; possible D gene TRBD1, 6 bases. The CDR3 DNA follows: TGTGCCAGCAGCTTAGCAGGGGGTTATAATTCACCCCTCCACTTT. Amino acids: CASSLAGGYNSPLHF.